This T cell receptor (beta chain) is from a study of cytomegalovirus exposure and HLA in healthy donors. Only in-frame clones appear in the TCRdb table, and some are missing; sequencing was by immunoSEQ multiplex PCR. The table records about 120,000 clones, approximately 88% of them present only once. As concerns this clone: Its antigen is currently unknown.

Notes on the study in general: The study designated 160 or so TCR beta chains cytomegalovirus-associated.

The CDR3 contains 12 residues. The germline CDR1 and CDR2 sequences are SGDLS and YYNGEE. V was cut by 3 bases and J by 5 bases, with 9 bases left in between. The sequencing sample was made of PBMCs. The chain links TRBV9 to TRBJ2-7, with D unresolved. The TCR sequence derives from a woman under 30 in good health and CMV-seropositive. CDR3 coding DNA: TGTGCCAGCAGCGGTAATAATAACGAGCAGTACTTC. It yields the protein CASSGNNNEQYF.